These T cell receptor beta chains were read from a single sample in a study of siplizumab effects on memory and regulatory T cells. Only in-frame clones appear in the TCRdb table, and some are missing; sequencing was by immunoSEQ multiplex PCR. The sample has 15,000 or so clones, less than 55% seen once. No antigens are known for them. Source material: CFSE-low (dividing) CD4+ T cells sorted from an allogeneic mixed lymphocyte reaction. Every receptor here comes from a human donor in good health; the cells came from an allogeneic mixed lymphocyte reaction. Some clones in this sample may be carry-over from other donors' samples. Each CDR3 is given with its conserved first and last residue. D genes are given only for firm matches. Clone size, where shown, is once, few, many, or a class for clones that have expanded.

size,J,D,V,CDR3,DNA
-,TRBJ2-2,-,TRBV18,CASSPGLARNTGELFF,TGTGCCAGCTCACCTGGCCTAGCCAGAAACACCGGGGAGCTGTTTTTT
-,TRBJ2-7,-,TRBV27,CASSPRTGHEQYF,TGTGCCAGCAGTCCCCGGACTGGCCACGAGCAGTACTTC
medium-sized,TRBJ1-2,TRBD1,TRBV6-1,CASSEADRAYRNGYTF,TGTGCCAGCAGTGAAGCGGACAGGGCGTACCGGAATGGCTACACCTTC
-,TRBJ2-4,TRBD2,TRBV5-1,CASSLGPGLAVNIQYF,TGCGCCAGCAGCTTGGGACCGGGACTAGCGGTAAACATTCAGTACTTC
-,TRBJ1-2,-,TRBV30,CAWSASLYGYTF,TGTGCCTGGAGTGCTTCGCTCTATGGCTACACCTTC
-,TRBJ2-2,TRBD2,TRBV19,CASRGLAGGTGELFF,TGTGCCAGTAGGGGACTAGCGGGAGGAACCGGGGAGCTGTTTTTT
-,TRBJ1-5,-,TRBV5-5,CASSWGPSNQPQHF,TGTGCCAGCAGCTGGGGACCTAGCAATCAGCCCCAGCATTTT
-,TRBJ1-2,-,TRBV2,CASSLNFRYGYTF,TGTGCCAGCAGCCTTAACTTTCGCTATGGCTACACCTTC
-,TRBJ2-7,-,TRBV14,CASSQEVGWNSYEQYF,TGTGCCAGCAGCCAAGAGGTGGGGTGGAACTCCTACGAGCAGTACTTC
-,TRBJ1-2,-,TRBV5-4,CASSLLGFSGYTF,TGTGCCAGCAGCTTACTGGGGTTCAGCGGCTACACCTTC
-,TRBJ2-7,TRBD1,TRBV6-5,CASSPPGTGGYEQYF,TGTGCCAGCAGTCCTCCCGGGACAGGGGGCTACGAGCAGTACTTC
few,TRBJ2-3,-,TRBV10-1,CASSETKGRTDTQYF,TGCGCCAGCAGTGAGACTAAGGGCCGCACAGATACGCAGTATTTT
-,TRBJ2-7,-,TRBV2,CASRASALSYEQYF,TGTGCCAGCAGGGCTAGCGCGTTATCCTACGAGCAGTACTTC
-,TRBJ2-7,TRBD2,TRBV5-8,CASSLGLAGRYEQYF,TGTGCCAGCAGCTTGGGGCTAGCGGGAAGGTACGAGCAGTACTTC
-,TRBJ2-3,-,TRBV11-3,CASSLRSDTQYF,TGTGCCAGCAGCCTACGCTCAGATACGCAGTATTTT
-,TRBJ2-7,-,TRBV18,CASSPGGNEQYF,TGTGCCAGCTCACCGGGCGGGAACGAGCAGTACTTC
-,TRBJ2-5,-,TRBV5-1,CASSWGETQYF,TGCGCCAGCAGCTGGGGGGAGACCCAGTACTTC
-,TRBJ1-2,TRBD1,TRBV5-6,CASSLDRGHGYTF,TGTGCCAGCAGCTTAGACAGGGGGCATGGCTACACCTTC
-,TRBJ2-5,TRBD2,TRBV6-1,CASTIAGGPETQYF,TGTGCCAGCACCATAGCGGGAGGGCCGGAGACCCAGTACTTC
medium-sized,TRBJ2-3,-,TRBV29-1,CSVGAGKGRTDTQYF,TGCAGCGTTGGGGCAGGGAAGGGTAGGACAGATACGCAGTATTTT
-,TRBJ1-2,TRBD1,TRBV19,CASSTTGGGGYTF,TGTGCCAGTAGTACCACAGGGGGCGGTGGCTACACCTTC
many,TRBJ2-1,-,TRBV28,CASRTLVYEQFF,TGTGCCAGCAGGACGCTAGTCTATGAGCAGTTCTTC
-,TRBJ2-3,TRBD2,TRBV7-8,CASSPPPLAVNTDTQYF,TGTGCCAGCAGCCCACCACCCCTAGCGGTGAACACAGATACGCAGTATTTT
few,TRBJ1-6,-,TRBV11-2,CASNLARSPLHF,TGTGCCAGCAACTTAGCTCGTTCACCCCTCCACTTT
-,TRBJ2-7,-,TRBV11-2,CASSLTRGAYEQYF,TGTGCCAGCAGCTTGACTAGGGGCGCCTACGAGCAGTACTTC
-,TRBJ2-2,-,TRBV18,CASSPLQGQSGELFF,TGTGCCAGCTCACCATTACAGGGTCAGTCCGGGGAGCTGTTTTTT
few,TRBJ2-2,-,TRBV11-3,CASSLGSGSNTGELFF,TGTGCCAGCAGCTTAGGTAGCGGATCGAACACCGGGGAGCTGTTTTTT
-,TRBJ1-1,TRBD1,TRBV27,CASSPGQGFLNTEAFF,TGTGCCAGTTCGCCGGGACAGGGATTCCTGAACACTGAAGCTTTCTTT
-,TRBJ1-1,-,TRBV7-9,CASSLATSYTEAFF,TGTGCCAGCAGCTTAGCGACGAGTTACACTGAAGCTTTCTTT
-,TRBJ1-5,-,TRBV6-1,CASIQGNNQPQHF,TGTGCCAGCATACAGGGAAACAATCAGCCCCAGCATTTT
-,TRBJ2-5,TRBD1,TRBV2,CASSMGQTVVETQYF,TGTGCCAGCAGCATGGGACAGACAGTAGTTGAGACCCAGTACTTC
-,TRBJ2-7,-,TRBV15,CATTPTGLSYEQYF,TGTGCCACCACCCCGACAGGCCTCTCCTACGAGCAGTACTTC
-,TRBJ2-5,TRBD2,TRBV11-2,CASSLTLAGVHETQYF,TGTGCCAGCAGCTTAACCCTAGCGGGAGTTCACGAGACCCAGTACTTC
few,TRBJ2-7,-,TRBV5-5,CASSLASSLNEQYF,TGTGCCAGCAGCTTGGCCTCATCACTTAACGAGCAGTACTTC
-,TRBJ2-5,TRBD2,TRBV7-3,CASSLTNGRGETQYF,TGTGCCAGCAGCTTAACGAACGGGAGGGGGGAGACCCAGTACTTC
many,TRBJ2-7,TRBD2,TRBV27,CASSQGLAGFYEQYF,TGTGCCAGCAGTCAAGGACTAGCGGGGTTCTACGAGCAGTACTTC
few,TRBJ2-5,-,TRBV18,CASSPTAETQYF,TGTGCCAGCTCACCGACGGCAGAGACCCAGTACTTC
-,TRBJ1-2,-,TRBV7-9,CASSLPLSGNYGYTF,TGTGCCAGCAGCTTGCCATTGAGCGGAAACTATGGCTACACCTTC
medium-sized,TRBJ1-2,-,TRBV18,CASSPSNGYTF,TGTGCCAGCTCACCATCAAATGGCTACACCTTC
-,TRBJ2-1,-,TRBV5-1,CASSFGVGSQNNEQFF,TGCGCCAGCAGCTTTGGTGTGGGTTCTCAAAACAATGAGCAGTTCTTC
-,TRBJ2-7,TRBD1,TRBV18,CASSKTGTGGPYEQYF,TGTGCCAGCTCAAAAACCGGGACAGGGGGCCCCTACGAGCAGTACTTC
-,TRBJ2-3,-,TRBV14,CASSQGFYTDTQYF,TGTGCCAGCAGCCAAGGTTTCTACACAGATACGCAGTATTTT